This T cell receptor beta chain was documented in a study of T-cell memory formation after mild COVID-19. Study at large: TCR clusters were mostly donor specific.

Using its own MiXCR run on the 5' RACE reads, TCRdb lists one record per CDR3 protein. The table shows about 430,000 distinct CDR3 sequences, with more than 15% occurring only once. Findings and limits, study-wide: Some SARS-CoV-2-responding clones were already detected in memory before infection.

CDR1 and CDR2 (germline): DFQATT, SNEGSKA (reference sequence). The CDR3 covers 13 residues. The V gene lost 3 bases and the J gene lost 0 bases, with 6 bases spanning the gap. In the case of this clonotype: Its antigen is as yet unknown.

This chain links TRBV20-1 with TRBJ1-3, with D possibly matching TRBD1 (5 bases). This TCR derives from a man aged 18 to 30 who had mild COVID-19 (a few samples of this study predate the infection). Cell type and time point are not known. Material for sequencing was PBMCs or a T cell subset sorted from them (not recorded which). Written as DNA, the CDR3 is TGCAGTGCTAGGACAGCCTCTGGAAACACCATATATTTT. It specifies CSARTASGNTIYF.